Below are 15 T cell receptor beta chains sequenced from a single sample in a study of T-cell reconstitution after alpha-beta-depleted transplantation in children. This sample's TCRbeta library carried unique molecular identifier barcodes. MiXCR was run by TCRdb on the PCR reads, yielding one entry per CDR3 protein. Seen here are 250,000 to 400,000 distinct CDR3 sequences, approximately 23% observed once, and the top ten hold roughly 11%. The starting material was PBMCs, mostly from graft donor cells, obtained 180 days after TCRalphabeta/CD19-depleted stem cell transplant. Receptor source: a male patient younger than 18 who had a stem cell transplant for acute lymphoblastic leukemia, so the T cells may come from the graft donor.

This clonotype was seen more than once but under ten times. J is TRBJ1-2 and V is TRBV7-8, with D possibly TRBD1 on 5 matching bases. The V end lost 4 bases, the J end lost 4 bases, and 16 bases lay between the germline ends. The CDR3 extends over 15 amino acids. CDR1 and CDR2 from the germline V gene are SGHVS and FQNEAQ. CDR3 amino acids: CASSSGTGGTYGYTF. Written as DNA, the CDR3 is TGTGCCAGCAGCTCCGGGACCGGCGGTACCTATGGCTACACCTTC.

This sequence joins TRBV4-1 and TRBJ2-5, with D possibly matching TRBD1 (6 bases). The V end was cut by 3 bases, the J end by 3 bases, with 17 bases between. The CDR3 consists of 16 residues. Germline-derived CDR1 and CDR2 are MGHRA and YSYEKL. The DNA of the CDR3 is TGCGCCAGCAGCCATGCCTTAGGACAGCGCAAAGAGACCCAGTACTTC. This translates into CASSHALGQRKETQYF.

The V gene is TRBV5-1, the J gene TRBJ1-1, with 7 bases aligning to TRBD1. Trimming removed 4 bases from V and 2 bases from J; junction bases left unmatched: 5. Per germline, CDR1 SGHRS and CDR2 YFSETQ. The CDR3 contains 14 residues. CDR3 nucleotide sequence: TGCGCCAGCAGCGCCCAGGGGGGTAACACTGAAGCTTTCTTT. It translates to CASSAQGGNTEAFF.

The chain joins TRBV20-1 to TRBJ2-7; 9 bases are a match to TRBD2. The CDR3 length is 14 residues. Germline values: CDR1 DFQATT, CDR2 SNEGSKA (reference sequence). The CDR3 spells CSSFLAGDTYEQYF. CDR3 nucleotides: TGCAGCTCCTTTTTAGCGGGAGATACCTACGAGCAGTACTTC.

This clonotype came up a few times. The chain carries TRBV6-5 and TRBJ1-2; D not certain. The CDR3 length is 14 residues. Germline CDR1 MNHEY, CDR2 SVGAGI. Trimming took 0 bases from V and 3 from J, leaving 8 bases between them. CDR3 residues: CASSYSPTDYGYTF. CDR3 coding DNA: TGTGCCAGCAGTTACTCCCCGACCGACTATGGCTACACCTTC.

This clonotype appeared many times. This chain uses TRBV12-3 or TRBV12-4 with TRBJ2-7; D remains ambiguous. Between the trimmed V and J ends, which lost 4 bases and 0 bases, there was a span of 10 bases. The CDR3 runs 14 residues. CDR3: CASSSRGGSYEQYF. The CDR3 DNA reads TGTGCCAGCAGTTCTCGTGGTGGCTCCTACGAGCAGTACTTC.

This sequence joins TRBV5-6 and TRBJ2-7, with D maybe TRBD1 (6 bases). The CDR3 contains 16 residues. Trimming left V 2 bases short and J 0 bases short, with 15 bases between. Germline V gives CDR1 SGHDT, CDR2 YYEEEE. The CDR3 region has the DNA TGTGCCAGCAGCTTTTCGACAGGCGGAAGCTCCTACGAGCAGTACTTC. It codes for CASSFSTGGSSYEQYF.

The chain recombines TRBV7-6 with TRBJ2-7; a weak D match, TRBD2 (6 bases). The germline V and J ends were trimmed by 5 bases and 6 bases, with 17 bases remaining between them. Germline V lookup: CDR1 SGHVS, CDR2 FNYEAQ. The CDR3 runs 14 residues. The CDR3 spells CASSPGGSSAEQYF. CDR3 nucleotides: TGTGCCAGCAGCCCCGGGGGTTCTAGCGCCGAGCAGTACTTC.

The chain links TRBV4-1 to TRBJ1-1; no reliable D call. The CDR3 runs to 15 residues. Looked up from germline, CDR1 is MGHRA and CDR2 is YSYEKL. V was cut by 0 bases and J by 6 bases, with 14 bases left in between. CDR3 DNA sequence: TGCGCCAGCAGCCAAGATCCGACTAACAGACCTGAAGCTTTCTTT. Encoded protein: CASSQDPTNRPEAFF.

In this sample, this clonotype turned up a few times. The chain has TRBV12-3 or TRBV12-4 and TRBJ2-1; 9 bases are a match to TRBD1. J gave up 4 bases and V 5 bases, and 6 bases lay outside the gene matches. This CDR3 has 15 residues. CDR3 sequence (DNA): TGTGCCAGCAGTCCCCGGGACAGGGCATACAATGAGCAGTTCTTC. The encoded protein is CASSPRDRAYNEQFF.

This rearrangement joins TRBV12-3 or TRBV12-4 to TRBJ2-6, with 8 bases aligning to TRBD2. V lost 6 bases, J lost 2 bases, and 3 bases stayed unmatched. The CDR3 length is 15 residues. CDR3 protein: CASSHGGAGANVLTF. Written as DNA, the CDR3 is TGTGCCAGCAGCCACGGGGGGGCTGGGGCCAACGTCCTGACTTTC.

J is TRBJ1-1 and V is TRBV18, with TRBD1 identical over 10 bases. CDR3 length: 14 amino acids. Germline V gene sequence: CDR1 KGHSH, CDR2 LQKENI. Trimming removed 3 bases from V and 8 bases from J; junction bases left unmatched: 6. CDR3 amino acids: CASSPRDRGEEAFF. CDR3 nucleotide sequence: TGTGCCAGCTCACCCAGGGACAGGGGAGAGGAAGCTTTCTTT.

In the case of this clonotype: A much larger clone differs from this one at a single base, so this may be a read error. The chain recombines TRBV5-6 with TRBJ2-1, with TRBD1 matching 9 bases. The CDR3 is made up of 13 amino acids. With 6 bases clipped from V and 15 bases from J, the junction kept 13 bases outside the gene matches. Germline CDR1 SGHDT, CDR2 YYEEEE. CDR3 amino acids: CASTPRYRDRVFF. Written as DNA, the CDR3 is TGTGCCAGCACCCCCCGTTATCGGGACAGGGTGTTCTTC.

The CDR3 loop is CASSVSGSYEQYF. For the CDR3, the DNA is TGTGCCAGCAGCGTGTCAGGGTCCTACGAGCAGTACTTC. The chain carries TRBV9 and TRBJ2-7; possibly TRBD1 for D (5 bases). This CDR3 is built from 13 residues. With 2 bases removed from V and 1 base from J, the gap between germline ends came to 7 bases. Germline V gene data show CDR1 as SGDLS and CDR2 as YYNGEE. The whole variable domain, remainder taken from reference TRBV9 and TRBJ2-7, is DSGVTQTPKHLITATGQRVTLRCSPRSGDLSVYWYQQSLDQGLQFLIQYYNGEERAKGNILERFSAQQFPDLHSELNLSSLELGDSALYFCASSVSGSYEQYFGPGTRLTVT.

V and J are TRBV14 and TRBJ1-3; D not certain. The length of the CDR3 is 13 residues. In germline, CDR1 is SGHDN, CDR2 FVKESK. V shed 3 bases and J shed 1 base, with 4 bases lying between them. The CDR3 loop reads CASSQVSGNTIYF. The CDR3 bases are TGTGCCAGCAGCCAGGTTTCTGGAAACACCATATATTTT.